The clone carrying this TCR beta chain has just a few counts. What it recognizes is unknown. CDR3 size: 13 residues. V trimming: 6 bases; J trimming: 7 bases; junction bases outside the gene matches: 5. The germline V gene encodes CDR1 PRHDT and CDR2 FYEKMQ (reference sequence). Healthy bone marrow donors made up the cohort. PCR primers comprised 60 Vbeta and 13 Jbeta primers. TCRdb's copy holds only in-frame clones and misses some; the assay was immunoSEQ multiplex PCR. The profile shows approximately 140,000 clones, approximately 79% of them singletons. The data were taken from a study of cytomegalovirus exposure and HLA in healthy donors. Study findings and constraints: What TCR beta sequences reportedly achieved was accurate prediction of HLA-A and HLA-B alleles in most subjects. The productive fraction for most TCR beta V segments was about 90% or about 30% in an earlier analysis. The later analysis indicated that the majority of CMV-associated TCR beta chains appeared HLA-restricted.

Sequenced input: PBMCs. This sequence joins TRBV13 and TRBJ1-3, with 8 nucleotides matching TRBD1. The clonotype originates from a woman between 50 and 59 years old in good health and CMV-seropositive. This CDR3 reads CASSPRQGNTIYF. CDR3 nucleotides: TGTGCCAGCAGTCCCCGACAGGGGAACACCATATATTTT.